This T cell receptor (beta chain) was observed in a study of cytomegalovirus exposure and HLA in healthy donors. Study-level results: Specific recognition of CMV antigens was confirmed in vitro for a few chains (all CMV-associated).

The ends were cut back, 6 bases at V and 5 bases at J, with 14 bases in the middle. Germline loops: CDR1 WSHSY, CDR2 SAAADI. The CDR3 contains 15 residues. Concerning this clone: Antigen: not known.

PCR used 60 Vbeta primers and 13 Jbeta primers. TCRdb's table, derived via immunoSEQ multiplex PCR, lists solely in-frame clones and lacks some. The sample lists more than 150,000 clones; more than 85% were seen once. V gene TRBV10-2 combines with J gene TRBJ1-6, with TRBD1 as a possible D gene (5 bases). The origin of this receptor is a girl under three years old in good health and CMV-seronegative. The specimen sequenced was PBMCs. The CDR3 sequence: CASRQPGLNNSPLHF. The CDR3, as DNA: TGCGCCAGCAGACAACCGGGACTGAATAATTCACCCCTCCACTTT.